The 29 T cell receptor beta chains below were found in one sample sequenced in a study of cytomegalovirus exposure and HLA in healthy donors. The PCR had 60 Vbeta and 13 Jbeta primers. Here immunoSEQ multiplex PCR was the method, and the copy in TCRdb shows in-frame clones only, minus some. In the table there are 100,000 to 120,000 clones, 12% of which are singletons. The sample comprised PBMCs. The receptors were sampled from a man aged 35 to 55 in good health and CMV-seropositive.

This clone occurred a few times. The chain has TRBV19 and TRBJ1-1, with D possibly TRBD1 on 5 matching bases. The V gene lost 6 bases and the J gene lost 1 base, with 12 bases spanning the gap. The CDR3 runs to 14 residues. Germline values: CDR1 LNHDA, CDR2 SQIVND (reference sequence). The CDR3 bases are TGTGCCAGTAGCCTAGGGGCAGCGAACACTGAAGCTTTCTTT. It translates to CASSLGAANTEAFF. The full variable domain, completed using reference TRBV19 and TRBJ1-1, is DGGITQSPKYLFRKEGQNVTLSCEQNLNHDAMYWYRQDPGQGLRLIYYSQIVNDFQKGDIAEGYSVSREKKESFPLTVTSAQKNPTAFYLCASSLGAANTEAFFGQGTRLTVV.

In its sample, this clone was seen a few times. This sequence joins TRBV9 and TRBJ1-4; 9 bases line up with TRBD1. This CDR3 spans 16 amino acids. Germline V gene lookup returns CDR1 SGDLS and CDR2 YYNGEE. With 4 bases clipped from V and 5 bases from J, the junction kept 9 bases outside the gene matches. The CDR3 here is CASSTPDRGPNEKLFF. Here the CDR3 DNA reads TGTGCCAGCAGCACCCCGGACAGGGGACCGAATGAAAAACTGTTTTTT.

This clone was seen a handful of times. The chain recombines TRBV4-3 with TRBJ2-1, with 9 bases lining up with TRBD2. The CDR3 sequence is 16 residues long. The V gene end was trimmed by 2 bases and the J gene end by 6 bases; junction bases not matched to a gene: 8. Looked up from germline, CDR1 is LGHNA and CDR2 is YSLEER. CDR3 loop: CASSQIAGAESNEQFF. The CDR3 DNA sequence: TGCGCCAGCAGCCAAATAGCGGGAGCTGAGAGCAATGAGCAGTTCTTC.

This clone was observed a handful of times. The chain links TRBV28 to TRBJ2-2; 8 nucleotides line up with TRBD2. CDR3 length: 17 amino acids. Germline assignment: CDR1 MDHEN and CDR2 SYDVKM. V dropped 9 bases and J dropped 0; count of bases not matched to a gene: 12. The CDR3 protein is CASFRGSGISNTGELFF. For the CDR3, the DNA is TGTGCCAGTTTTAGGGGTAGCGGGATCTCGAACACCGGGGAGCTGTTTTTT.

The rearrangement links TRBV2 to TRBJ1-1, with D unresolved. This CDR3 contains 15 residues. Deletions cut 2 bases from V and 2 bases from J, with 12 bases between. CDR1 is SNHLY and CDR2 is FYNNEI in the germline V gene. CDR3 nucleotides: TGTGCCAGCAGTGAACTAGGTGGGTATAACACTGAAGCTTTCTTT. This sequence encodes CASSELGGYNTEAFF.

The V and J genes are TRBV14 and TRBJ2-4; D perhaps matches TRBD1 (5 bases). This CDR3 spans 9 amino acids. V was pared by 1 base and J by 16 bases, with 5 bases between. In germline, CDR1 is SGHDN, CDR2 FVKESK. As DNA, the CDR3 is TGTGCCAGCAGCCAAGGGACATACTTC. This codes for CASSQGTYF.

V usage is TRBV5-1 and J usage is TRBJ2-1, with D possibly being TRBD2 (7 bases). This CDR3 has 15 amino acids. Germline CDR1 is SGHRS and CDR2 is YFSETQ. V lost 4 bases and J 4 bases, leaving 15 bases between the germline ends. The CDR3 reads CASSQRGQGYNEQFF. CDR3 nucleotide sequence: TGCGCCAGCAGCCAGCGGGGACAAGGATACAATGAGCAGTTCTTC. Variable domain in full (rest from reference TRBV5-1 and TRBJ2-1): KAGVTQTPRYLIKTRGQQVTLSCSPISGHRSVSWYQQTPGQGLQFLFEYFSETQRNKGNFPGRFSGRQFSNSRSEMNVSTLELGDSALYLCASSQRGQGYNEQFFGPGTRLTVL.

The chain uses TRBV6-1 and TRBJ2-7, with D possibly being TRBD2 (5 bases). Germline V gives CDR1 MNHNS, CDR2 SASEGT. With 1 base removed from V and 4 bases from J, the gap between germline ends came to 11 bases. The CDR3 extends over 14 amino acids. For the CDR3, the DNA is TGTGCCAGCAGTGAAGGGGTTAGCGCATACGAGCAGTACTTC. This sequence encodes CASSEGVSAYEQYF.

A few counts support this clone. The chain joins TRBV5-8 to TRBJ2-6; D is perhaps TRBD1 (5 bases). V gave up 0 bases and J gave up 3 bases, with 10 bases separating them. Germline values: CDR1 SGHTS, CDR2 YDEGEE. The CDR3 length is 16 residues. The chain's CDR3 is CASSLAGWFGANVLTF. DNA of the CDR3: TGTGCCAGCAGCTTGGCAGGGTGGTTTGGGGCCAACGTCCTGACTTTC.

J is TRBJ2-5 and V is TRBV7-2, with D maybe TRBD2 (5 bases). Per germline, CDR1 SGHTA and CDR2 FQGNSA. Trimming cost V 5 bases and J 4 bases, with 14 bases left between them. This CDR3 is built from 14 residues. The CDR3 region has the DNA TGTGCCAGCAGCCGGGTACTGGCGGGAGAGACCCAGTACTTC. As protein: CASSRVLAGETQYF.

The gene calls are TRBV27 and TRBJ2-7; D possibly corresponds to TRBD1 (5 bases). V was cut by 0 bases and J by 6 bases, with 21 bases left in between. Germline loops: CDR1 MNHEY, CDR2 SMNVEV (reference sequence). The CDR3 totals 17 residues. CDR3 sequence: CASSLSSSGIVYSEQYF. CDR3 bases: TGTGCCAGCAGTTTATCGTCGTCAGGGATAGTCTATAGCGAGCAGTACTTC.

There are a few counts of this clone. The chain recombines TRBV25-1 with TRBJ2-1; TRBD2 matches at 10 bases. Germline loops: CDR1 MGHDK, CDR2 SYGVNS. This CDR3 is built from 16 residues. V lost 3 bases and J lost 5; bases outside the gene matches: 7. The CDR3 nucleotides read TGTGCCAGCAGTGATCCCACTAGCGGGGCAGACAATGAGCAGTTCTTC. This translates into CASSDPTSGADNEQFF.

This clone was seen a handful of times. The chain joins TRBV19 to TRBJ2-2, with 11 bases that match TRBD2. The CDR3 consists of 15 residues. The J segment lost 5 bases and the V segment lost 10 bases, leaving 9 bases of the junction unmatched. Per the germline V gene, CDR1 is LNHDA and CDR2 is SQIVND (reference sequence). DNA for the CDR3: TGTGCCACTGTAGCGGGAGGGCCTTGGACCGGGGAGCTGTTTTTT. This translates into CATVAGGPWTGELFF.

The rearrangement uses TRBV21-1 and TRBJ2-2; the table's D call, TRBD1, has no DNA check behind it. TRBV21-1 is listed as a pseudogene. The CDR3 has 14 amino acids. The CDR3, as DNA: TGTGCCAGCTTTGGCAGACAGAACACCGGGGAGCTGTTTTTT. Protein product: CASFGRQNTGELFF.

This clone appeared once. This rearrangement joins TRBV7-2 to TRBJ2-2, with 8 nucleotides matching TRBD2. This CDR3 has 15 residues. CDR1 is SGHTA, CDR2 FQGNSA, per germline. V dropped 5 bases and J dropped 4; count of bases not matched to a gene: 6. CDR3 DNA sequence: TGTGCCAGCAGCCCTGTGCTAGCGGGCACCGGGGAGCTGTTTTTT. This sequence encodes CASSPVLAGTGELFF.

Here the CDR3 DNA reads TGTGCCACCCAAGGGGGCACTGAAGCTTTCTTT. This encodes CATQGGTEAFF. V is TRBV5-5 and J is TRBJ1-1, with D possibly matching TRBD1 (6 bases). The germline gives CDR1 SGHKS, CDR2 YYEKEE (reference sequence). The length of the CDR3 is 11 residues. Trimming took off 9 bases at V and 4 bases at J, with 10 bases between the two ends. Drawing the rest from reference TRBV5-5 and TRBJ1-1, the complete variable domain is DAGVTQSPTHLIKTRGQQVTLRCSPISGHKSVSWYQQVLGQGPQFIFQYYEKEERGRGNFPDRFSARQFPNYSSELNVNALLLGDSALYLCATQGGTEAFFGQGTRLTVV.

This clone was observed a handful of times. The chain employs TRBV11-3 and TRBJ2-7; TRBD2 aligns across 8 bases. V shed 6 bases and J 0 bases; nucleotides not matched to a gene: 7. Germline values: CDR1 SGHNT, CDR2 YENEEA. This CDR3 is 15 amino acids long. Here the CDR3 reads CASSPGLVPSYEQYF. For the CDR3, the DNA is TGTGCCAGCAGTCCGGGACTAGTTCCCTCCTACGAGCAGTACTTC.

The V gene is TRBV6-5, the J gene TRBJ1-4, with D unclear. Trimming removed 3 bases from V and 0 bases from J, with 11 bases in between. This CDR3 has 16 residues. CDR1 and CDR2 from the germline V gene are MNHEY and SVGAGI. CDR3 nucleotides: TGTGCCAGCAGTTATGGGAGTGCCGCAACTAATGAAAAACTGTTTTTT. It encodes CASSYGSAATNEKLFF.

This clone was counted a few times. The J gene is TRBJ1-1, the V gene TRBV7-8, with 11 bases that match TRBD1. Unmatched junction bases numbered 3, after V lost 2 bases and J lost 4 bases. Per germline, CDR1 SGHVS and CDR2 FQNEAQ. The CDR3 totals 15 residues. CDR3 sequence reads: CASSLTGTGGTEAFF. CDR3 coding DNA: TGTGCCAGCAGCTTAACCGGGACAGGGGGCACTGAAGCTTTCTTT.

This clone was seen only a few times. The genes are TRBV7-2 and TRBJ2-3, with D tentatively TRBD2 (6 bases). CDR1 is SGHTA and CDR2 is FQGNSA in the germline V gene. Trimming stripped 4 bases from V and 2 bases from J, with 19 bases between. This CDR3 is 17 amino acids long. CDR3 sequence (DNA): TGTGCCAGCAGCTCCCCCCGTCCTAGCGCGCCCACAGATACGCAGTATTTT. Its translation is CASSSPRPSAPTDTQYF.

A single count supports this clone. The genes are TRBV7-2 and TRBJ2-1, with 9 bases matching TRBD1. After removal of 5 bases from V and 7 bases from J, the junction contained 6 bases not matched to a gene. Germline V gene sequence: CDR1 SGHTA, CDR2 FQGNSA. There are 14 residues in the CDR3. This chain's CDR3 is CASSPGQGWNEQFF. The CDR3 DNA is TGTGCCAGCAGCCCGGGACAGGGTTGGAATGAGCAGTTCTTC. Complete variable domain (other parts from reference TRBV7-2 and TRBJ2-1): GAGVSQSPSNKVTEKGKDVELRCDPISGHTALYWYRQSLGQGLEFLIYFQGNSAPDKSGLPSDRFSAERTGGSVSTLTIQRTQQEDSAVYLCASSPGQGWNEQFFGPGTRLTVL.

The genes are TRBV5-4 and TRBJ2-3; 8 bases agree with TRBD2. CDR3 length: 14 residues. The germline V gene encodes CDR1 SGHNT and CDR2 YYREEE (reference sequence). Germline trimming cut 4 bases from V and 7 bases from J; bases unmatched to any gene: 8. The CDR3 DNA sequence: TGTGCCAGCAGCGGAGGACTAGCATCATATACGCAGTATTTT. This codes for CASSGGLASYTQYF.

The J gene is TRBJ2-5, the V gene TRBV5-1; TRBD1 aligns across 10 bases. In germline, CDR1 is SGHRS, CDR2 YFSETQ. The CDR3 spans 19 residues. V lost 4 bases and J lost 4; bases outside the gene matches: 19. The CDR3 region is CASSPSPKYTGTGVETQYF. As DNA, the CDR3 is TGCGCCAGCAGCCCGTCACCCAAATATACCGGGACAGGGGTAGAGACCCAGTACTTC.

In this sample, this clone turned up a few times. CDR3 protein: CASNVVGLTYEQYF. The CDR3 DNA is TGTGCCAGCAATGTGGTAGGACTAACCTACGAGCAGTACTTC. The rearrangement links TRBV6-6 to TRBJ2-7; TRBD2 might be the D (6 bases). Germline loops: CDR1 MNHNY, CDR2 SVGAGI (reference sequence). V was shortened by 7 bases and J by 2 bases, with 15 bases between the two germline ends. CDR3 length: 14 residues.

The rearrangement joins TRBV28 to TRBJ2-7; no definite D call. Germline values: CDR1 MDHEN, CDR2 SYDVKM. V shed 4 bases and J shed 3 bases, with 4 bases lying between them. The CDR3 consists of 11 residues. The CDR3 loop reads CASSSFYEQYF. CDR3 DNA: TGTGCCAGCAGTTCCTTCTACGAGCAGTACTTC.

V and J are TRBV11-2 and TRBJ2-1; 9 positions match TRBD2. The CDR3 extends over 17 amino acids. V shed 0 bases, J shed 7 bases, and the junction held 10 bases outside the gene matches. CDR1 and CDR2 (germline): SGHAT, FQNNGV. CDR3 bases: TGTGCCAGCAGCTTAGACCCTCTGGCGGGGGGGATTAATGAGCAGTTCTTC. It translates to CASSLDPLAGGINEQFF.

V is TRBV5-1 and J is TRBJ2-3; a possible D gene is TRBD2 (5 bases). Germline V gene data show CDR1 as SGHRS and CDR2 as YFSETQ. Trimming stripped 3 bases from V and 3 bases from J, with 23 bases between. This CDR3 contains 18 residues. CDR3 sequence reads: CASSWPREGLSGTDTQYF. In DNA form, the CDR3 reads TGCGCCAGCAGCTGGCCCCGGGAAGGGCTCTCTGGGACAGATACGCAGTATTTT. Variable domain in full (rest from reference TRBV5-1 and TRBJ2-3): KAGVTQTPRYLIKTRGQQVTLSCSPISGHRSVSWYQQTPGQGLQFLFEYFSETQRNKGNFPGRFSGRQFSNSRSEMNVSTLELGDSALYLCASSWPREGLSGTDTQYFGPGTRLTVL.

The chain uses TRBV15 and TRBJ1-2; D may be TRBD1 (6 bases). Germline V lookup: CDR1 LNHNV, CDR2 YYDKDF (reference sequence). The CDR3 runs 13 residues. V was shortened by 3 bases and J by 3 bases, with 8 bases between the two germline ends. CDR3 region: CATSSAGDYGYTF. For the CDR3, the DNA is TGTGCCACCAGCAGCGCAGGGGACTATGGCTACACCTTC.

The V and J genes are TRBV5-6 and TRBJ1-1, with a tentative D call TRBD1 (6 bases). Per the germline V gene, CDR1 is SGHDT and CDR2 is YYEEEE. V was pared by 2 bases and J by 6 bases, with 14 bases between. The CDR3 contains 14 residues. The CDR3 DNA reads TGTGCCAGCAGCTTTTGGGGGCAGTCGGCTGAAGCTTTCTTT. Encoded protein: CASSFWGQSAEAFF.